Below are 11 T cell receptor beta chains sequenced from a single sample in a study of OX40 agonist ivuxolimab in advanced cancers. The library was built by means of the immunoSEQ multiplex PCR assay. Imported from immuneACCESS, the table was reduced by TCRdb to in-frame sequences with V and J called. These copies leave out some clones; in studies compared against another copy, an unresolved V gene accounts for under half, and the cause of the remainder is not known. The sample includes fewer than 80,000 clones, with approximately 86% observed a single time. In total, the top ten clones hold under 0.75% of the sample. The material was CD4+ or CD8+ T cells sorted from blood, obtained in a trial of the OX40 agonist ivuxolimab. All receptors derive from an adult with an advanced solid tumor such as melanoma, head and neck, liver or kidney cancer.

The chain is built from TRBV18 and TRBJ2-2; D is perhaps TRBD2 (5 bases). Germline V gene sequence: CDR1 KGHSH, CDR2 LQKENI. With 4 bases removed from V and 3 bases from J, the gap between germline ends came to 21 bases. This CDR3 has 18 residues. The CDR3 DNA is TGTGCCAGCTCACGGACGATCACTAGAAGGCCCGACACCGGGGAGCTGTTTTTT. Translated: CASSRTITRRPDTGELFF.

V gene TRBV5-5 combines with J gene TRBJ1-4, with D possibly TRBD1 on 6 matching bases. The CDR3 contains 15 residues. Germline CDR1 is SGHKS and CDR2 is YYEKEE (reference sequence). Trimming removed 4 bases at V and 7 bases at J, with 17 bases between. In DNA, the CDR3 is TGTGCCAGCAGCGTAGATACAGGGCAGGGTGAAAAACTGTTTTTT. It is translated as CASSVDTGQGEKLFF.

The chain carries TRBV29-1 and TRBJ2-7; tentatively, D is TRBD1 (5 bases). Germline CDR1 SQVTM, CDR2 ANQGSEA. This CDR3 region has 13 residues. CDR3 DNA: TGCAGTGTCTCTAGGGGAAACTCCTACGAGCAGTACTTC. The encoded protein is CSVSRGNSYEQYF.

The chain carries TRBV19 and TRBJ2-4, with TRBD1 matching over 10 bases. Germline V lookup: CDR1 LNHDA, CDR2 SQIVND (reference sequence). V shed 6 bases, J shed 5 bases, and the junction held 4 bases outside the gene matches. The CDR3 is 14 amino acids. CDR3 nucleotides: TGTGCCAGTAGCCGGGACAGGGGCCAAAACATTCAGTACTTC. Translation gives CASSRDRGQNIQYF.

V gene TRBV7-2 combines with J gene TRBJ2-5, with D perhaps TRBD2 (6 bases). The CDR3 is 14 residues long. The V and J ends lost 5 bases and 2 bases respectively, with 12 bases between them. Germline V gene data show CDR1 as SGHTA and CDR2 as FQGNSA. For the CDR3, the DNA is TGTGCCAGCAGCCGCATGGGAGGACAAGAGACCCAGTACTTC. As protein: CASSRMGGQETQYF.

The V and J genes are TRBV27 and TRBJ1-1; maybe TRBD1 (6 bases). V was trimmed by 3 bases and J by 1 base, leaving 9 bases between them. This CDR3 has 14 amino acids. CDR1 is MNHEY and CDR2 is SMNVEV in the germline V gene (reference sequence). CDR3 residues: CASSLDRRNTEAFF. The CDR3 coding sequence is TGTGCCAGCAGTTTGGACAGACGGAACACTGAAGCTTTCTTT.

The chain employs TRBV28 and TRBJ1-5, with 7 bases identical to TRBD1. This CDR3 contains 16 residues. The ends lost 6 bases at V and 0 bases at J; junction bases unmatched: 8. In germline, CDR1 is MDHEN, CDR2 SYDVKM. The chain's CDR3 is CASRPWDSYSNQPQHF. DNA of the CDR3: TGTGCCAGCAGACCCTGGGACAGCTATAGCAATCAGCCCCAGCATTTT.

The chain uses TRBV7-2 and TRBJ2-7; 11 positions match TRBD2. The trim removed 8 bases at V and 2 bases at J, leaving 14 bases unmatched. Per the germline V gene, CDR1 is SGHTA and CDR2 is FQGNSA. CDR3 length: 17 residues. CDR3 amino acids: CASRLRTLAGVAYEQYF. The CDR3 DNA sequence: TGTGCCAGCCGACTCCGAACACTAGCGGGAGTTGCCTACGAGCAGTACTTC.

This chain uses TRBV6-5 with TRBJ2-2; 10 bases agree with TRBD2. Trimming removed 11 bases from V and 7 bases from J; junction bases left unmatched: 13. Looked up from germline, CDR1 is MNHEY and CDR2 is SVGAGI. This CDR3 contains 15 residues. CDR3 in amino acids: CASRKGSSGSGELFF. The CDR3 coding sequence is TGTGCCTCCCGTAAGGGGTCTAGCGGGAGCGGGGAGCTGTTTTTT.

The chain carries TRBV5-1 and TRBJ2-5; tentatively, D is TRBD1 (5 bases). V was pared by 0 bases and J by 5 bases, with 14 bases between. Germline CDR1 SGHRS, CDR2 YFSETQ. The CDR3 has 15 residues. The CDR3 is CASSLGQGWSETQYF. The DNA for the CDR3 is TGCGCCAGCAGCTTGGGGCAGGGATGGTCGGAGACCCAGTACTTC. The entire variable domain, with the rest obtained from reference TRBV5-1 and TRBJ2-5, is as follows: KAGVTQTPRYLIKTRGQQVTLSCSPISGHRSVSWYQQTPGQGLQFLFEYFSETQRNKGNFPGRFSGRQFSNSRSEMNVSTLELGDSALYLCASSLGQGWSETQYFGPGTRLLVL.

There are a few counts of this clone. The V call is TRBV5-1, the J call TRBJ1-2, with D maybe TRBD1 (5 bases). This CDR3 has 13 residues. From germline, CDR1 is SGHRS and CDR2 YFSETQ. Between the trimmed V and J ends, which lost 3 bases and 4 bases, there was a span of 10 bases. In DNA, the CDR3 is TGCGCCAGCAGCTGGGCAGGGTCCTATGGCTACACCTTC. This sequence encodes CASSWAGSYGYTF.